This record covers a single T cell receptor (beta chain). Its target is not known. Sequenced by immunoSEQ multiplex PCR; TCRdb stores in-frame clones only, minus some. The sample records 250,000 to 300,000 clones, 94% being singletons. The CDR3 covers 14 residues. Germline V gene sequence: CDR1 LNHNV, CDR2 YYDKDF (reference sequence). Trimming stripped 3 bases from V and 10 bases from J, with 18 bases between. These data come from a study of T cell responses to AZD1222 COVID-19 vaccine. Study-level points and caveats: At baseline, just 6 or 7 AZD1222 recipients tested seropositive. In the spike-specific TCR repertoire, nearly half reportedly target unmutated variant regions.

Combined were second doses at about 4 or about 12 weeks. Sample: peripheral blood, taken 28 days after the second AZD1222 dose. V is TRBV15 and J is TRBJ1-1; no clear D gene. The receptor's source is an adult who received the AZD1222 COVID-19 vaccine. The CDR3 here is CATSSDGPSPGAFF. The CDR3 DNA is TGTGCCACCAGCAGCGACGGACCTTCCCCCGGAGCTTTCTTT.